The rows below give T cell receptor beta chains drawn from one sample of a study of blood T cell repertoires in COVID-19. Generated by immunoSEQ multiplex PCR, the TCRdb table keeps only in-frame clones and is missing some. Of roughly 330,000 clones in the sample, more than 75% were seen once. Sequencing was performed on PBMCs or T cells enriched from blood (not recorded which). The source of these receptors is a woman in her twenties or thirties who had recovered from COVID-19. Each CDR3 is given with its conserved first and last residue. Fields, in order: V gene, D gene, clone size, J gene, CDR3 DNA, CDR3 protein. A D gene is named only where the DNA matches it firmly. Clone size is not always given. Where it is, it says once, few, many or a class for expanded clones.

v_call: TRBV5-6
d_call: .
clone_size: .
j_call: TRBJ1-5
cdr3_nt: TGTGCCAGCAGCTTGGCGGGGGATCAGCCCCAGCATTTT
cdr3_aa: CASSLAGDQPQHF

v_call: TRBV5-1
d_call: .
clone_size: .
j_call: TRBJ2-3
cdr3_nt: TGCGCCAGCAGCTTGGAAGGGGCGAGCACAGATACGCAGTATTTT
cdr3_aa: CASSLEGASTDTQYF

v_call: TRBV6-5
d_call: .
clone_size: .
j_call: TRBJ2-1
cdr3_nt: TGTGCCAGCAGAAGCGCTTCCAACAATGAGCAGTTCTTC
cdr3_aa: CASRSASNNEQFF

v_call: TRBV5-6
d_call: TRBD1
clone_size: .
j_call: TRBJ2-2
cdr3_nt: TGTGCCAGCAGCGTCGGGACAGGGGGATACACCGGGGAGCTGTTTTTT
cdr3_aa: CASSVGTGGYTGELFF

v_call: TRBV14
d_call: .
clone_size: .
j_call: TRBJ1-2
cdr3_nt: TGTGCCAGCAGCCAAGGGTCCCAGGGGCCCTATGGCTACACCTTC
cdr3_aa: CASSQGSQGPYGYTF

v_call: TRBV19
d_call: .
clone_size: .
j_call: TRBJ1-6
cdr3_nt: TGTGCCAGTAGTATACCTGGAGGGGTTGATTCACCCCTCCACTTT
cdr3_aa: CASSIPGGVDSPLHF

v_call: TRBV5-1
d_call: .
clone_size: .
j_call: TRBJ1-2
cdr3_nt: TGCGCCAGCAGCTTGGAAGGAGGAGGGGTAAATGGCTACACCTTC
cdr3_aa: CASSLEGGGVNGYTF

v_call: TRBV19
d_call: .
clone_size: .
j_call: TRBJ1-2
cdr3_nt: TGTGCCAGTACCCGGGACACCTATGGCTACACCTTC
cdr3_aa: CASTRDTYGYTF

v_call: TRBV5-4
d_call: .
clone_size: few
j_call: TRBJ2-5
cdr3_nt: TGTGCCAGCACCCAGGTGCCAGGCCAAGAGACCCAGTACTTC
cdr3_aa: CASTQVPGQETQYF

v_call: TRBV19
d_call: TRBD1
clone_size: .
j_call: TRBJ1-2
cdr3_nt: TGTGCCAGTAGTAACCTGGCCCGGACAGGGGTCTATGGCTACACCTTC
cdr3_aa: CASSNLARTGVYGYTF

v_call: TRBV28
d_call: .
clone_size: .
j_call: TRBJ1-5
cdr3_nt: TGTGCCAGCAGCCCCCCGTTTAGGCCCCAGCATTTT
cdr3_aa: CASSPPFRPQHF

v_call: TRBV7-6
d_call: .
clone_size: once
j_call: TRBJ1-1
cdr3_nt: TGTGCCAGCAGAAATGGGCGTGGAGGGAAAGCTTTCTTT
cdr3_aa: CASRNGRGGKAFF

v_call: TRBV4-3
d_call: TRBD1
clone_size: .
j_call: TRBJ1-2
cdr3_nt: TGCGCCAGCAGCCCGGGACAGGGGCTTGGCTACACCTTC
cdr3_aa: CASSPGQGLGYTF